Each of the 25 T cell receptor beta chains below was sequenced from the same sample in a study of T cell changes during pregnancy in multiple sclerosis. Some clones are missing from TCRdb's copy, which holds only in-frame ones; the method was immunoSEQ multiplex PCR. This sample has around 43,000 clones, with around 95% found just once. Sequencing was performed on CD8+ T cells from peripheral blood mononuclear cells, taken after pregnancy. These receptors all come from a female donor with multiple sclerosis, enrolled in a pregnancy study.

The genes are TRBV5-1 and TRBJ2-1, with D possibly being TRBD1 (6 bases). The CDR3 has 13 residues. Trimming took 4 bases from V and 7 from J, leaving 12 bases between them. Germline CDR1 reads SGHRS; CDR2 reads YFSETQ. CDR3 amino acids: CASSPSTGNEQFF. Written as DNA, the CDR3 is TGCGCCAGCAGCCCATCAACAGGGAATGAGCAGTTCTTC.

The V and J genes are TRBV7-3 and TRBJ2-3; 7 bases align to TRBD2. The V gene end was trimmed by 3 bases and the J gene end by 3 bases; junction bases not matched to a gene: 3. Germline loops: CDR1 SGHTA, CDR2 FQGTGA. The CDR3 contains 14 residues. The DNA for the CDR3 is TGTGCCAGCAGCTTCCGGGGGGAGACAGATACGCAGTATTTT. This encodes CASSFRGETDTQYF.

This chain joins TRBV6-4 and TRBJ2-1, with D possibly TRBD1 on 5 matching bases. The CDR3 has 13 residues. CDR1 MRHNA and CDR2 SNTAGT come from the germline V gene. The germline V and J ends were trimmed by 0 bases and 5 bases, with 5 bases remaining between them. In DNA, the CDR3 is TGTGCCAGCAGTGACTCGGGGCACAATGAGCAGTTCTTC. Its protein product is CASSDSGHNEQFF.

V and J are TRBV28 and TRBJ2-7, with TRBD1 matching 8 bases. J lost 2 bases, V lost 4 bases, and 7 bases had no gene match. The germline gives CDR1 MDHEN, CDR2 SYDVKM. CDR3 length equals 15 residues. In nucleotides, the CDR3 is TGTGCCAGCAGTTACACCCGGGACAGGCCCTACGAGCAGTACTTC. The encoded protein is CASSYTRDRPYEQYF.

This clone was counted once. The J gene is TRBJ2-5, the V gene TRBV7-2; tentative D call: TRBD1 (6 bases). The germline gives CDR1 SGHTA, CDR2 FQGNSA. Deletions cut 1 base from V and 5 bases from J, with 14 bases between. CDR3 length: 15 residues. The CDR3 nucleotides are TGTGCCAGCAGCTTAGAAGACGGCAGGGGCGAGACCCAGTACTTC. It specifies CASSLEDGRGETQYF.

This clone was detected once. The J gene is TRBJ2-3, the V gene TRBV9, with D possibly TRBD2 on 7 matching bases. The germline CDR1 and CDR2 sequences are SGDLS and YYNGEE. Trimming removed 0 bases from V and 8 bases from J, with 13 bases in between. The CDR3 runs 14 residues. CDR3 loop: CASSVAGGASTQYF. The CDR3 DNA is TGTGCCAGCAGCGTAGCTGGGGGGGCCAGTACGCAGTATTTT. The whole variable domain, filled in from reference TRBV9 and TRBJ2-3, reads DSGVTQTPKHLITATGQRVTLRCSPRSGDLSVYWYQQSLDQGLQFLIQYYNGEERAKGNILERFSAQQFPDLHSELNLSSLELGDSALYFCASSVAGGASTQYFGPGTRLTVL.

The chain carries TRBV11-2 and TRBJ1-1; a weak D match, TRBD1 (6 bases). The CDR3 contains 15 residues. V lost 3 bases and J lost 5, with 16 bases in between. In germline, CDR1 is SGHAT, CDR2 FQNNGV. The CDR3 reads CASSLRTDGGTEAFF. As DNA, the CDR3 is TGTGCCAGCAGCTTGCGGACAGACGGGGGGACTGAAGCTTTCTTT. Supplemented by reference TRBV11-2 and TRBJ1-1, the full variable domain reads EAGVAQSPRYKIIEKRQSVAFWCNPISGHATLYWYQQILGQGPKLLIQFQNNGVVDDSQLPKDRFSAERLKGVDSTLKIQPAKLEDSAVYLCASSLRTDGGTEAFFGQGTRLTVV.

The chain uses TRBV7-9 and TRBJ2-7, with 10 bases lining up with TRBD2. This CDR3 is 15 amino acids long. With 5 bases clipped from V and 4 bases from J, the junction kept 8 bases outside the gene matches. Germline lookup yields CDR1 SEHNR and CDR2 FQNEAQ (reference sequence). For the CDR3, the DNA is TGTGCCAGCAGCAAGGAGGGACTAGCGTTGTACGAGCAGTACTTC. Translated: CASSKEGLALYEQYF.

The V and J genes are TRBV27 and TRBJ2-2, with 9 bases identical to TRBD1. Germline CDR1 and CDR2: MNHEY and SMNVEV (reference sequence). V was pared by 5 bases and J by 3 bases, with 10 bases of the junction left unmatched. CDR3 length: 17 residues. The CDR3 nucleotides read TGTGCCAGCAGTCCCCTCCCGGGGACAGGGTACACCGGGGAGCTGTTTTTT. This gives the protein CASSPLPGTGYTGELFF.

The chain carries TRBV6-6 and TRBJ2-7, with 11 nucleotides matching TRBD2. This CDR3 is built from 14 residues. J lost 9 bases, V lost 5 bases, and 9 bases had no gene match. Germline V gene lookup returns CDR1 MNHNY and CDR2 SVGAGI (reference sequence). DNA for the CDR3: TGTGCCAGCAGTGAGACTAGCGGGAATCTTTGGCAGTACTTC. It encodes CASSETSGNLWQYF.

The rearrangement links TRBV2 to TRBJ2-3; 9 bases match TRBD2. CDR1 SNHLY and CDR2 FYNNEI come from the germline V gene. Unmatched junction bases numbered 12, after V lost 4 bases and J lost 7 bases. The length of the CDR3 is 16 residues. The chain's CDR3 is CASSAVGGGGLYTQYF. The CDR3 nucleotides read TGTGCCAGCAGTGCGGTGGGCGGGGGGGGCCTCTATACGCAGTATTTT.

This clone was detected only a few times. The J gene is TRBJ2-7, the V gene TRBV9; D might be TRBD2 (7 bases). Germline values: CDR1 SGDLS, CDR2 YYNGEE. The CDR3 has 16 residues. Trimming pared 3 bases from V and 3 bases from J, leaving 19 bases between. CDR3 sequence (DNA): TGTGCCAGCAGCGCCGCCTCGGGGGGCCAATTCTACGAGCAGTACTTC. It yields the protein CASSAASGGQFYEQYF.

V usage is TRBV5-5 and J usage is TRBJ1-2; 7 bases align to TRBD1. V lost 0 bases to trimming and J lost 6 bases; unmatched junction nucleotides: 5. Germline assignment: CDR1 SGHKS and CDR2 YYEKEE (reference sequence). The CDR3 runs 14 residues. The CDR3 DNA reads TGTGCCAGCAGCTTGGGACAGGGAATTGATGGCTACACCTTC. This sequence encodes CASSLGQGIDGYTF.

The chain employs TRBV4-2 and TRBJ1-1; TRBD1 aligns across 9 bases. CDR3 length: 15 residues. V lost 3 bases to trimming and J lost 1 base; unmatched junction nucleotides: 3. Looked up from germline, CDR1 is LGHNA and CDR2 is YNFKEQ. The CDR3, as DNA: TGTGCCAGCAGCCATTCGGGACAGGGGAACACTGAAGCTTTCTTT. It yields the protein CASSHSGQGNTEAFF.

The chain is built from TRBV29-1 and TRBJ2-1; 16 nucleotides line up with TRBD2. Losses at the gene ends were 3 bases for V and 1 base for J; bases not matched to a gene: 3. Looked up from germline, CDR1 is SQVTM and CDR2 is ANQGSEA. The CDR3 runs to 17 residues. CDR3 bases: TGCAGCGTTGAGGGACTAGCGGGGGGGCCTTCCTACAATGAGCAGTTCTTC. Translated, it gives CSVEGLAGGPSYNEQFF.

This clone was detected once. This chain links TRBV27 with TRBJ2-7; D is perhaps TRBD1 (5 bases). CDR1 is MNHEY, CDR2 SMNVEV, per germline (reference sequence). The CDR3 runs 14 residues. The V and J ends lost 3 bases and 0 bases respectively, with 9 bases between them. The CDR3 bases are TGTGCCAGCAGTTTTAATGGGGCCTCCTACGAGCAGTACTTC. Amino acids: CASSFNGASYEQYF.

The genes are TRBV15 and TRBJ2-4; 8 nucleotides agree with TRBD1. The CDR3 spans 16 residues. Germline V gene sequence: CDR1 LNHNV, CDR2 YYDKDF (reference sequence). V trimming: 4 bases; J trimming: 0 bases; junction bases outside the gene matches: 5. The DNA of the CDR3 is TGTGCCACCAGCAAGGGACAGGTCCTAGCCAAAAACATTCAGTACTTC. Protein product: CATSKGQVLAKNIQYF.

The chain combines TRBV28 with TRBJ2-1, with 12 bases identical to TRBD2. V gave up 6 bases and J gave up 8 bases; unmatched junction bases: 17. The CDR3 has 18 residues. Per germline, CDR1 MDHEN and CDR2 SYDVKM. The DNA of the CDR3 is TGTGCCAGCAGCCCCACTACCCGACTAGCGGGAGAGGCGGATGAGCAGTTCTTC. The encoded protein is CASSPTTRLAGEADEQFF. The full variable domain, in which reference TRBV28 and TRBJ2-1 provide the parts outside the CDR3, is DVKVTQSSRYLVKRTGEKVFLECVQDMDHENMFWYRQDPGLGLRLIYFSYDVKMKEKGDIPEGYSVSREKKERFSLILESASTNQTSMYLCASSPTTRLAGEADEQFFGPGTRLTVL.

V usage is TRBV5-5 and J usage is TRBJ2-7; 9 bases map to TRBD1. This CDR3 contains 15 residues. With 4 bases clipped from V and 2 bases from J, the junction kept 7 bases outside the gene matches. CDR1 and CDR2 (germline): SGHKS, YYEKEE (reference sequence). This CDR3 is CASSPSGTGTYEQYF. The CDR3 DNA sequence: TGTGCCAGCAGCCCCTCCGGGACAGGGACCTACGAGCAGTACTTC.

The table lists this clone with a count of one. Here the CDR3 reads CASSLGRQGAGSYEQYF. The CDR3 region has the DNA TGCGCCAGCAGCTTGGGCCGACAGGGCGCGGGGTCCTACGAGCAGTACTTC. The gene calls are TRBV5-1 and TRBJ2-7, with a possible D match to TRBD1 (7 bases). Germline CDR1 and CDR2: SGHRS and YFSETQ. The ends were cut back, 0 bases at V and 1 base at J, with 17 bases in the middle. The length of the CDR3 is 17 residues.

This chain uses TRBV2 with TRBJ1-1, with unresolved D. Germline CDR1 reads SNHLY; CDR2 reads FYNNEI. The V end lost 5 bases, the J end lost 1 base, and 2 bases lay between the germline ends. This CDR3 region has 11 residues. The chain's CDR3 is CASSRNTEAFF. CDR3 in DNA: TGTGCCAGCAGTCGGAACACTGAAGCTTTCTTT.

V is TRBV7-3 and J is TRBJ2-1; 11 bases are a match to TRBD2. Unmatched junction bases numbered 12, after V lost 2 bases and J lost 0 bases. The CDR3 is 20 residues long. Germline V gene sequence: CDR1 SGHTA, CDR2 FQGTGA. CDR3 nucleotides: TGTGCCAGCAGCTTATTTGTTGTGGGACTAGCGGATTACTCCTACAATGAGCAGTTCTTC. This sequence encodes CASSLFVVGLADYSYNEQFF.

CDR3 DNA sequence: TGTGCCAGCAGCCCTGATAGAGCGAATTACGAGCAGTACTTC. This codes for CASSPDRANYEQYF. The chain couples TRBV2 to TRBJ2-7; D gene unclear. Germline V gene lookup returns CDR1 SNHLY and CDR2 FYNNEI. V was shortened by 6 bases and J by 4 bases, with 16 bases between the two germline ends. This CDR3 comprises 14 residues.

V usage is TRBV2 and J usage is TRBJ2-7; no firm D call. The V gene lost 7 bases and the J gene lost 0 bases, with 7 bases spanning the gap. This CDR3 has 12 amino acids. In germline, CDR1 is SNHLY, CDR2 FYNNEI. For the CDR3, the DNA is TGTGCCAGCACTACAGCCTCCTACGAGCAGTACTTC. This codes for CASTTASYEQYF.

The rearrangement uses TRBV5-5 and TRBJ2-1; 9 bases match TRBD1. Losses at the gene ends were 4 bases for V and 4 bases for J; bases not matched to a gene: 6. CDR3 length: 15 residues. Germline loops: CDR1 SGHKS, CDR2 YYEKEE (reference sequence). CDR3 nucleotide sequence: TGTGCCAGCAGCGCAGGGACAGGGTTTTACAATGAGCAGTTCTTC. Its translation: CASSAGTGFYNEQFF.